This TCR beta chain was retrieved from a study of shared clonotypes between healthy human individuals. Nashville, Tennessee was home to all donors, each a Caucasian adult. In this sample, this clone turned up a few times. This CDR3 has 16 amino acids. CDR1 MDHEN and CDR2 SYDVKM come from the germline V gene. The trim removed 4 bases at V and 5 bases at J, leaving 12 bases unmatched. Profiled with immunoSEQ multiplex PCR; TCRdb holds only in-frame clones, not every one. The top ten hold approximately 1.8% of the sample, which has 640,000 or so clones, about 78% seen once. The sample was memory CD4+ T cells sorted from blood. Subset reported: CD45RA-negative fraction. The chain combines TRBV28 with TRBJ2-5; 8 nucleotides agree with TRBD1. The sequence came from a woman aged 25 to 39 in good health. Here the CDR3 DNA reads TGTGCCAGCAGTTCCTGGGGACAGGCCCCAAGGGAGACCCAGTACTTC. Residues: CASSSWGQAPRETQYF.